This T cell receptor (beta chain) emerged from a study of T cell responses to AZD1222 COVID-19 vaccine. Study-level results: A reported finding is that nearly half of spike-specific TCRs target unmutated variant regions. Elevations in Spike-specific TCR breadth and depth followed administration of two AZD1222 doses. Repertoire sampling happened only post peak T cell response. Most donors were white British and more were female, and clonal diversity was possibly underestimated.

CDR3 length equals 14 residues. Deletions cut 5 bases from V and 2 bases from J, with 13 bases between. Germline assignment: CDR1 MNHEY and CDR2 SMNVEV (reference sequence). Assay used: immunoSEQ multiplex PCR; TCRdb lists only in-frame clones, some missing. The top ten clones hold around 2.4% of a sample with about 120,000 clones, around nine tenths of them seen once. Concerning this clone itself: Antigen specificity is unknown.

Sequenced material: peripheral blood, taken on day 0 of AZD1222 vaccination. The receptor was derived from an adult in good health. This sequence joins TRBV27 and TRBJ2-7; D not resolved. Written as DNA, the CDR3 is TGTGCCAGCAGTCCATCTATGGGTCCCTACGAGCAGTACTTC. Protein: CASSPSMGPYEQYF.